This T cell receptor (beta chain) was profiled in a study of T cell changes during pregnancy in multiple sclerosis. The CDR3 consists of 16 residues. V lost 4 bases and J lost 7; bases outside the gene matches: 11. Germline V CDR1 and CDR2: SGHDT, YYEEEE. Method: immunoSEQ multiplex PCR; TCRdb's copy keeps in-frame clones and lacks some. The sample comprises about 110,000 clones, less than 95% of which are singletons, and roughly 1.6% rests with the top ten. This sample comprised peripheral blood, obtained before pregnancy. The chain is built from TRBV5-6 and TRBJ2-1, with 10 positions matching TRBD2. The TCR was taken from a female donor with multiple sclerosis, enrolled in a pregnancy study. The CDR3 loop reads CASSPRQKLAGNEQFF. In nucleotides, the CDR3 is TGTGCCAGCAGCCCCCGACAGAAACTAGCGGGGAATGAGCAGTTCTTC.